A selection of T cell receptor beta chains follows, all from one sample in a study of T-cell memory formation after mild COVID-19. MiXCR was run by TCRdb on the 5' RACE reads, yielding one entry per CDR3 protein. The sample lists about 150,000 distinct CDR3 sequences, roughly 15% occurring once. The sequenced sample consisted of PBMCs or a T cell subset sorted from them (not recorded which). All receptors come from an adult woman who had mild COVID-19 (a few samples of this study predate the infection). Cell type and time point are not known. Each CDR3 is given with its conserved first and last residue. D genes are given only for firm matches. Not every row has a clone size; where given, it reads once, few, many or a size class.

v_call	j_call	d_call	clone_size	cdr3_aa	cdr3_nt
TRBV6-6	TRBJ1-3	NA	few	CASSLDPAGAGNTIYF	TGTGCCAGCAGTTTGGACCCCGCGGGGGCAGGAAACACCATATATTTT
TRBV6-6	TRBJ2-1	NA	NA	CASSYRQDYNEQFF	TGTGCCAGCAGTTATCGACAGGACTACAATGAGCAGTTCTTC
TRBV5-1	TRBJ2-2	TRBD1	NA	CASSTGTGEGTGELFF	TGCGCCAGCAGCACCGGGACAGGGGAAGGCACCGGGGAGCTGTTTTTT
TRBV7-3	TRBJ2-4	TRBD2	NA	CASSFMASGNLEYF	TGTGCCAGCAGCTTTATGGCTAGCGGGAATTTGGAGTACTTC
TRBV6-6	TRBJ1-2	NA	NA	CASSYSSRDNYGYTF	TGTGCCAGCAGTTACTCTAGTCGGGATAACTATGGCTACACCTTC
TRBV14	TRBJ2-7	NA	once	CASSQVVGEQYF	TGTGCCAGCAGCCAAGTGGTCGGCGAGCAGTACTTC
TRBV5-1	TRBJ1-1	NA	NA	CASSLVTNTEAFF	TGCGCCAGCAGCTTGGTCACAAACACTGAAGCTTTCTTT
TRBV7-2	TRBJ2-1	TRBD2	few	CASSLELAGDNEQFF	TGTGCCAGCAGCTTAGAACTAGCGGGAGACAATGAGCAGTTCTTC
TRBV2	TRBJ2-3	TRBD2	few	CASGTSGITDTQYF	TGTGCCAGCGGGACTAGCGGCATCACAGATACGCAGTATTTT
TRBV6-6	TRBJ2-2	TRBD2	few	CASGKLAGTGELFF	TGTGCCAGCGGTAAACTAGCGGGTACCGGGGAGCTGTTTTTT
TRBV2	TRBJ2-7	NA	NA	CASSGTGARQYF	TGTGCCAGCAGTGGGACCGGGGCGCGGCAGTACTTC
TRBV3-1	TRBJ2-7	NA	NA	CASSQGQTSTREQYF	TGTGCCAGCAGCCAAGGCCAGACTAGTACGCGGGAGCAGTACTTC
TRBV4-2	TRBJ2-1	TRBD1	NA	CASSQEVGQANSYNEQFF	TGTGCCAGCAGCCAAGAAGTAGGACAGGCGAACTCCTACAATGAGCAGTTCTTC
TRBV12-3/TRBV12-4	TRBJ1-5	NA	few	CASSLWGAGSNQPQHF	TGTGCCAGCAGTTTATGGGGGGCGGGGAGCAATCAGCCCCAGCATTTT
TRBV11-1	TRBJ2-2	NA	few	CASSLVRETGELFF	TGTGCCAGCAGCTTAGTAAGGGAGACCGGGGAGCTGTTTTTT
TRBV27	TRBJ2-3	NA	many	CASRYTDTQYF	TGTGCCAGCAGGTATACAGATACGCAGTATTTT
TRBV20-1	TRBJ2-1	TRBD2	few	CSARVASGAGNEQFF	TGCAGTGCTAGAGTGGCTAGCGGGGCGGGGAATGAGCAGTTCTTC
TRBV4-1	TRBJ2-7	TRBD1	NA	CASSQGAGTGFYEQYF	TGCGCCAGCAGCCAGGGCGCCGGGACAGGGTTCTACGAGCAGTACTTC
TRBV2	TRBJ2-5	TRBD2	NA	CASSEQAGGQETQYF	TGTGCCAGCAGTGAACAGGCGGGGGGCCAAGAGACCCAGTACTTC
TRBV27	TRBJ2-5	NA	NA	CASGIRRVGETQYF	TGTGCCAGCGGAATAAGAAGGGTCGGAGAGACCCAGTACTTC
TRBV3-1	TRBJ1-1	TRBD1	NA	CASSQDRVLRDRGLQAFF	TGTGCCAGCAGCCAAGATCGGGTCCTACGGGACAGGGGTTTGCAAGCTTTCTTT
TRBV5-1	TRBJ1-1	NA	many	CASSLLGMSSEAFF	TGCGCCAGCAGCTTGCTGGGAATGAGCTCTGAAGCTTTCTTT
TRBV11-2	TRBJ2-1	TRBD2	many	CASSSGTSGGIYNEQFF	TGTGCCAGCAGCTCGGGGACTAGCGGGGGTATCTACAATGAGCAGTTCTTC
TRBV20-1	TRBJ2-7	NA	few	CSASDYSYEQYF	TGCAGTGCTAGCGACTACTCCTACGAGCAGTACTTC
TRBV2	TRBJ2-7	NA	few	CASSPPLRETGSYEQYF	TGTGCCAGCAGTCCCCCCCTCCGGGAGACAGGCTCCTACGAGCAGTACTTC
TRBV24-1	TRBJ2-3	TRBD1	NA	CATSDTSALGGTGVPDTQYF	TGTGCCACCAGTGACACATCCGCACTGGGGGGGACAGGGGTTCCAGATACGCAGTATTTT
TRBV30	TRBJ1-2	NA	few	CAWSVQGIYYGYTF	TGTGCCTGGAGTGTACAGGGCATTTACTATGGCTACACCTTC
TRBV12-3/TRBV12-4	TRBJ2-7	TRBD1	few	CASSPTGGRTYEQYF	TGTGCCAGCAGCCCGACAGGGGGTCGGACCTACGAGCAGTACTTC
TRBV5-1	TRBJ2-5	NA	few	CASSADPGSQETQYF	TGCGCCAGCAGCGCCGACCCCGGAAGTCAAGAGACCCAGTACTTC
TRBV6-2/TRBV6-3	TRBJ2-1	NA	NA	CASRREFLNGEQFF	TGTGCCAGCAGAAGGGAGTTTCTAAACGGGGAGCAGTTCTTC
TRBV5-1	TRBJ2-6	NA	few	CASSPDGTPSGANVLTF	TGCGCCAGCAGCCCGGACGGGACCCCTTCTGGGGCCAACGTCCTGACTTTC
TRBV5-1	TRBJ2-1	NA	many	CASRLTNEQFF	TGCGCCAGCAGGCTTACCAATGAGCAGTTCTTC
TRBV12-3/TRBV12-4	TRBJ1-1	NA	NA	CASSFIQGGTEAFF	TGTGCCAGCAGTTTTATACAGGGTGGCACTGAAGCTTTCTTT
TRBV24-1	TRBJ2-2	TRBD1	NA	CATSDLGQGDTGELFF	TGTGCCACCAGTGATCTGGGACAGGGGGACACCGGGGAGCTGTTTTTT
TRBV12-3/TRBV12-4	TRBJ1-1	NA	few	CASSLRRVRGTEAFF	TGTGCCAGCAGTTTGCGCAGGGTAAGGGGCACTGAAGCTTTCTTT
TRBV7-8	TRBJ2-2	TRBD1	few	CAAKPGGTGELFF	TGTGCCGCCAAGCCAGGGGGAACCGGGGAGCTGTTTTTT
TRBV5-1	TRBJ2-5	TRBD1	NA	CASSFSPGQGKETQYF	TGCGCCAGCAGCTTTTCCCCGGGACAGGGGAAAGAGACCCAGTACTTC